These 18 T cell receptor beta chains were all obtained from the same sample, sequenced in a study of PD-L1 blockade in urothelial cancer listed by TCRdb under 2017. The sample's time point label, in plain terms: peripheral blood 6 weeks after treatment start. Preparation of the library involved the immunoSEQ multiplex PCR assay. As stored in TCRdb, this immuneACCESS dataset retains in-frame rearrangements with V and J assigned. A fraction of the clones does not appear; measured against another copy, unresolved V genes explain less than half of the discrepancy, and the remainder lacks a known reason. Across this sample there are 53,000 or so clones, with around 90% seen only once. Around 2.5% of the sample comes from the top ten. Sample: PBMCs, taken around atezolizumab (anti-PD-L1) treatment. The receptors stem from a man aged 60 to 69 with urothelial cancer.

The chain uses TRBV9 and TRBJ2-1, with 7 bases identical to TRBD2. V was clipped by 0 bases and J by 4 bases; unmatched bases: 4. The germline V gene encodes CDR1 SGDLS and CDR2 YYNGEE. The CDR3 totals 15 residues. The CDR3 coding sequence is TGTGCCAGCAGCGTAGAGGGAGGGGTGTACAATGAGCAGTTCTTC. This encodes CASSVEGGVYNEQFF.

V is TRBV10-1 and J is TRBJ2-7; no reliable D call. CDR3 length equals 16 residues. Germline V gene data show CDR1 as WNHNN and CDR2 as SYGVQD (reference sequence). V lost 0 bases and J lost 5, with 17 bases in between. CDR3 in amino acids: CASSESKQFVPNEQYF. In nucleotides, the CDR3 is TGCGCCAGCAGTGAGTCAAAACAGTTTGTTCCTAACGAGCAGTACTTC.

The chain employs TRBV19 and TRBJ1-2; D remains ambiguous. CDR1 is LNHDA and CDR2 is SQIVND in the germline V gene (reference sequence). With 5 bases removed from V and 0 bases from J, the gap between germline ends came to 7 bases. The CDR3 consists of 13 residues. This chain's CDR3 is CASSSQSNYGYTF. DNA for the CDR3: TGTGCCAGTAGTTCCCAGTCTAACTATGGCTACACCTTC.

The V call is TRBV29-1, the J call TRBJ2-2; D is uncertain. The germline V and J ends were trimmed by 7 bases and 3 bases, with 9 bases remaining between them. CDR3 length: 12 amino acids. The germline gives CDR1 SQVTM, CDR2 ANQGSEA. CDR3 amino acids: CSGDTDTGELFF. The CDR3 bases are TGCAGCGGAGATACGGACACCGGGGAGCTGTTTTTT.

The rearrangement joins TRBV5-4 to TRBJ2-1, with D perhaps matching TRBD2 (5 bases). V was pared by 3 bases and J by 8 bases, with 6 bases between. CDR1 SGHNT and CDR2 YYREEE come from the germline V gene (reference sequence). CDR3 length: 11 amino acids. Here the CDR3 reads CASSSGYEQFF. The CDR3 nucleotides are TGTGCCAGCAGCTCGGGGTATGAGCAGTTCTTC.

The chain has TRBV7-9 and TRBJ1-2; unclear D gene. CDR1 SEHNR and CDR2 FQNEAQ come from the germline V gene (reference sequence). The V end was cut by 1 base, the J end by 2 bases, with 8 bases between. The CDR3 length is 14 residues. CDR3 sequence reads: CASSLGQTNYGYTF. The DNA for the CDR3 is TGTGCCAGCAGCTTAGGCCAGACAAACTATGGCTACACCTTC. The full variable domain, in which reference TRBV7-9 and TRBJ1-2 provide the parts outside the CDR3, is DTGVSQNPRHKITKRGQNVTFRCDPISEHNRLYWYRQTLGQGPEFLTYFQNEAQLEKSRLLSDRFSAERPKGSFSTLEIQRTEQGDSAMYLCASSLGQTNYGYTFGSGTRLTVV.

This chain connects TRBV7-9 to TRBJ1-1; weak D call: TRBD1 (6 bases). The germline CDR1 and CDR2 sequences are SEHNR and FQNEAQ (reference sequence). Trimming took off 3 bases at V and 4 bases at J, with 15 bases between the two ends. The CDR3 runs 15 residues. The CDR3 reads CASSFGGAAPTEAFF. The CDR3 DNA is TGTGCCAGCAGCTTTGGGGGCGCGGCCCCCACTGAAGCTTTCTTT.

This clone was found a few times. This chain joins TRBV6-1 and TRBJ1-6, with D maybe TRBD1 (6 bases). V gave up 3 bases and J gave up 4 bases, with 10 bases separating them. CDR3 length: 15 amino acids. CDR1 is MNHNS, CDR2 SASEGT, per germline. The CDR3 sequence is CASSERGGYNSPLHF. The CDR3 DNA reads TGTGCCAGCAGTGAGAGGGGGGGGTATAATTCACCCCTCCACTTT.

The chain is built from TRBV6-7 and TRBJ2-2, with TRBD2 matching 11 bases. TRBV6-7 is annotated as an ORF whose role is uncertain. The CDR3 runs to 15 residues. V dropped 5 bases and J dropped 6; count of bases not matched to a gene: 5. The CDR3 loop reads CASSPLSGGAGELFF. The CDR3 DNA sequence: TGTGCCAGCAGTCCCCTTAGCGGGGGGGCCGGGGAGCTGTTTTTT.

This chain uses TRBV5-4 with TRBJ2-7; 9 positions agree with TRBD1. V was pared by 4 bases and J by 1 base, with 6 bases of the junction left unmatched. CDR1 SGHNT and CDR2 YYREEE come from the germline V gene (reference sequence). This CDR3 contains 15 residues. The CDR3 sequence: CASSIAGTGSYEQYF. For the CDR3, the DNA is TGTGCCAGCAGCATAGCCGGGACAGGGTCCTACGAGCAGTACTTC.

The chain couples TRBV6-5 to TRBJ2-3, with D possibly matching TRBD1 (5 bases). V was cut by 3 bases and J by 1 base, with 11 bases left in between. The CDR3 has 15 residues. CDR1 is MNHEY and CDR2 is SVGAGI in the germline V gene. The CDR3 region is CASSYNWGRTDTQYF. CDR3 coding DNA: TGTGCCAGCAGTTATAATTGGGGCCGCACAGATACGCAGTATTTT.

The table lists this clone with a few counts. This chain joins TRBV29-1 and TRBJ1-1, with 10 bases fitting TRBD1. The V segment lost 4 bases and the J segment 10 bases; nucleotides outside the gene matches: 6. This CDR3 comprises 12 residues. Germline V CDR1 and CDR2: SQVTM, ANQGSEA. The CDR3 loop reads CSVGPGTGAAFF. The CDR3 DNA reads TGCAGCGTTGGGCCCGGGACAGGGGCAGCTTTCTTT.

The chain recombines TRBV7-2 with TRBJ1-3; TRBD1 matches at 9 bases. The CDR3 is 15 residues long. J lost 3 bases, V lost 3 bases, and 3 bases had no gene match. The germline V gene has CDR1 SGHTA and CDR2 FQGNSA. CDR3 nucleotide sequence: TGTGCCAGCAGCTTTGGGACAGGGATTGGAAACACCATATATTTT. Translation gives CASSFGTGIGNTIYF.

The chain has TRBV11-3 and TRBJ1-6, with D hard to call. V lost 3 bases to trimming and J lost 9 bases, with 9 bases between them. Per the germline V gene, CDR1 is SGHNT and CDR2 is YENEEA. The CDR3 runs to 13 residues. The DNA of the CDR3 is TGTGCCAGCAGCTTGCATGAGGGTTCACCCCTCCACTTT. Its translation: CASSLHEGSPLHF. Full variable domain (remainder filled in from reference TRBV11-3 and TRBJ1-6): EAGVVQSPRYKIIEKKQPVAFWCNPISGHNTLYWYLQNLGQGPELLIRYENEEAVDDSQLPKDRFSAERLKGVDSTLKIQPAELGDSAVYLCASSLHEGSPLHFGNGTRLTVT.

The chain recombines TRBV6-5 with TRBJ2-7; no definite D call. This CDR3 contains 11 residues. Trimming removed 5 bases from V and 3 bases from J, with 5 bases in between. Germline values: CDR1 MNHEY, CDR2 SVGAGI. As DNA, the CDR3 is TGTGCCAGCAGTAACGGCTACGAGCAGTACTTC. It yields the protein CASSNGYEQYF.

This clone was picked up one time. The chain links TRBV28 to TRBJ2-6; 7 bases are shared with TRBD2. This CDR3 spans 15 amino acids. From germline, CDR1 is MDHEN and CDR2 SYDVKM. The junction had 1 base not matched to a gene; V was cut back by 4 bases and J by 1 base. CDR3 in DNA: TGTGCCAGCAGTTCCGGGGGGTCTGGGGCCAACGTCCTGACTTTC. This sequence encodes CASSSGGSGANVLTF.

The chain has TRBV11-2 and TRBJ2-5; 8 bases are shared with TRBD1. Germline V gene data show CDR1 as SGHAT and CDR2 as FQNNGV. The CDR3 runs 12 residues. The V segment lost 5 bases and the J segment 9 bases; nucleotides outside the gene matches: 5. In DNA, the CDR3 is TGTGCCAGCAGCCTTGGACAGGGCGCCCAGTACTTC. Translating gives CASSLGQGAQYF.

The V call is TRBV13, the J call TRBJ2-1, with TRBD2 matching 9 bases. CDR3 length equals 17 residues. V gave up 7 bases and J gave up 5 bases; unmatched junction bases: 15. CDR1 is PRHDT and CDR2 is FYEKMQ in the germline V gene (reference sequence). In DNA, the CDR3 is TGTGCCAGCATCTCCTCCGCCCGCCGCGGGAGGGACAATGAGCAGTTCTTC. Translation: CASISSARRGRDNEQFF.